This TCR beta chain derives from a study of blood T cell repertoires in COVID-19 (dated by TCRdb to the early 2020s). Context from the whole study: Samples from collaborators originated in the United States, Italy and Spain and spanned both the acute and convalescent phases of COVID-19. The prospective study material was composed of cDNA or gDNA derived from T cells, B-cell-depleted T cells, or PBMCs. Deeply sampled blood TCRbeta repertoires from subjects exposed to, actively infected with, or recovered from COVID-19 were included in the dataset. Where available, HLA class I and class II types were obtained from metadata supplied by the sample provider rather than from assay-based typing. The samples were drawn from the first 160 participants of the ongoing ImmuneRACE study and from some 1,300 subjects provided by 6 global collaborators. The repertoires were made available in a free public database intended to serve as a resource for research on the immune response to SARS-CoV-2. A de-identified subject ID, COVID-19 status, age in years and sex were almost always included in the sample metadata. Results the study describes overall, beyond this receptor: Clinical and demographic metadata were provided uncurated, with the amount varying by source and participant.

Remarks on this clone: No antigen is known for it. Base qualities are not provided; no much larger clone lies one nucleotide away.

The CDR1 and CDR2 encoded by the germline V gene are WSHSY and SAAADI. At the junction V is shortened by 6 bases and J by 3 bases, with 12 bases in between. From the cysteine up to the phenylalanine, the CDR3 has a length of 13 residues. Of all the DNA, just the CDR3 is kept, 39 bases in frame from base 1. Participants in the prospective study were aged roughly 18 to 100 years, lived in 24 United States geographic areas, and enrolled through a virtual design. In the prospective study, participants were assigned to cohorts based on the clinical history participants reported in a screening survey and a study questionnaire. Exposed participants had been in contact, within 2 weeks of entering the study, with a person who had a PCR-confirmed or clinician-diagnosed case of COVID-19. In the prospective study, whole blood, serum and a nasopharyngeal or oropharyngeal swab were collected from each participant by mobile phlebotomists. Over a roughly 2-month period, participants in the prospective study had the option of providing additional blood draws and questionnaires. Blood samples from the prospective study were shipped frozen or at room temperature prior to DNA extraction.

TCRbeta CDR3 regions were amplified from genomic DNA by means of the immunoSEQ Assay, a bias-controlled multiplex PCR. Turning to the authors' computational methods: Nucleated cell counts per sample were estimated from amplification of reference gene primers within the assay. Sequence reads were collapsed and filtered to measure the absolute abundance of every unique TCRbeta CDR3 rearrangement. For each sample, productive Simpson clonality was calculated by taking the square root of Simpson's diversity index across productive rearrangements. TCRdb's version of the immuneACCESS table is confined to in-frame rearrangements and falls short of the full clone set. An unresolved V gene accounts for under half of the shortfall where checked; the remainder is of unknown origin. The V and J calls and clone size were taken over from that table, and D and trimming were inferred from the DNA. For this sample the table gives 200,000 to 250,000 clones, of which 80% to 90% were detected only once. The ten biggest clones cover more than 3% of the sample.

Sequences were obtained from PBMCs or T cells enriched from blood (not recorded which). Recombination joined TRBV10-2 with TRBJ2-7; a tentative D match to TRBD1 spans 6 bases. This TCR was recovered from a woman under 40 who had been exposed to COVID-19. This receptor carries the CDR3 CASRQGPVYEQYF. The nucleotides read TGCGCCAGCAGACAGGGACCAGTCTACGAGCAGTACTTC.